Sequencing of this TCR beta chain was carried out in a study of shared clonotypes between healthy human individuals. Study-wide context: Donor composition was two women and a few men, aged 18 to 49.

Repertoires were generated with immunoSEQ multiplex PCR, while TCRdb's copy carries only in-frame clones and drops some. The sample lists about 460,000 clones, around 77% occurring once. The CDR3 length is 15 residues. Germline CDR1 SEHNR, CDR2 FQNEAQ (reference sequence). J was trimmed by 7 bases and V by 1 base; bases with no gene match: 5. The V and J genes are TRBV7-9 and TRBJ2-1, with 9 positions matching TRBD2. Sequencing was performed on PBMCs. This receptor was obtained from a woman between 40 and 50 years old in good health. Some clones in this sample may be carry-over from other donors' samples. For the CDR3, the DNA is TGTGCCAGCAGCTTAGACGGGACTAGCATGAATGAGCAGTTCTTC. This gives the protein CASSLDGTSMNEQFF.